A selection of T cell receptor beta chains follows, all from one sample in a study of blood T cell repertoires in COVID-19. Libraries were prepared by immunoSEQ multiplex PCR; TCRdb keeps only in-frame clonotypes and omits some of them. The data contain 65,000 to 70,000 clones, 91% of them singletons. Sequencing used peripheral blood. These receptors were collected from a human donor with active COVID-19. The donor label of this sample is uncertain. Each CDR3 is given with its conserved first and last residue. Each record gives: V gene, D gene, clone size, J gene, CDR3 DNA, CDR3 protein. A D gene is named only where the DNA matches it firmly. Clone size is stated in some rows and not others, as once, few, many or a class when expanded.

>TRBV3-1/TRBV3-2|.|.|TRBJ2-7
TGTGCCAGCAGCCAAGGAGCGGGCGAGCAGTACTTC
CASSQGAGEQYF
>TRBV21-1|.|.|TRBJ2-4
TGTGCCAGCAGCAAAGACCGTGGGGGGAGCAACAAAAACATTCAGTACTTC
CASSKDRGGSNKNIQYF
>TRBV6-1|.|.|TRBJ1-1
TGTGCCAGCAGTTTGGGACAGAACACTGAAGCTTTCTTT
CASSLGQNTEAFF
>TRBV5-6|.|.|TRBJ2-3
TGTGCCAGCAGCTTTCGAGCGGGCACAGATACGCAGTATTTT
CASSFRAGTDTQYF
>TRBV30|TRBD1|few|TRBJ1-5
TGTGCCTGGAACCTTCCCCCAGGGGGACCCCAGCATTTT
CAWNLPPGGPQHF
>TRBV3-1/TRBV3-2|.|.|TRBJ2-7
TGTGCCAGCAGCCAAGGAGTAGATCCCTCCTACGAGCAGTACTTC
CASSQGVDPSYEQYF
>TRBV6-2/TRBV6-3|.|.|TRBJ1-2
TGTGCCAGCAGTTTGGGCACGTATGGCTACACCTTC
CASSLGTYGYTF
>TRBV12-5|TRBD1|.|TRBJ2-7
TGTGCTAGTGGCCATTCCACAGGGGGAGGCTACGAGCAGTACTTC
CASGHSTGGGYEQYF
>TRBV4-2|TRBD2|.|TRBJ2-7
TGTGCCAGCGGGGGACTAGCGGGATACGAGCAGTACTTC
CASGGLAGYEQYF
>TRBV2|TRBD1|.|TRBJ1-3
TGTGCCAGCAGCGCAACAGGGGTGCGCTCTGGAAACACCATATATTTT
CASSATGVRSGNTIYF
>TRBV10-2|.|.|TRBJ2-3
TGCGCCAGCAGCGAATGGCTAGGGGGGGCTAGCACAGATACGCAGTATTTT
CASSEWLGGASTDTQYF
>TRBV19|.|.|TRBJ2-7
TGTGCCAGTAGTACCGTCCAGGGGGGCGAGCAGTACTTC
CASSTVQGGEQYF
>TRBV11-3|.|.|TRBJ2-4
TGTGCCAGCAGCTTAGGGCAGGGTGACATTCAGTACTTC
CASSLGQGDIQYF
>TRBV7-6|.|.|TRBJ1-4
TGTGCCAGCAGCTTAACGTATCTAGGGGAGGGAGAAAAACTGTTTTTT
CASSLTYLGEGEKLFF
>TRBV4-2|.|.|TRBJ1-2
TGTGCCAGCAGCTCCAAGAGAATTGGGGGACACGGCTACACCTTC
CASSSKRIGGHGYTF
>TRBV5-1|TRBD2|.|TRBJ2-5
TGCGCCAGCAGCTTGAATTTACGGACTAGCGGGGCCGGCGGAGGAGAGACCCAGTACTTC
CASSLNLRTSGAGGGETQYF
>TRBV7-9|TRBD2|once|TRBJ2-7
TGTGCCAGCAGCCTACGGACTAGACTCGAGCAGTACTTC
CASSLRTRLEQYF
>TRBV21-1|.|.|TRBJ2-1
TGTGCCAGCAGGAGACAGGGATTCGGTACTAGCGGGAGATCTCGCTACAATGAGCAGTTCTTC
CASRRQGFGTSGRSRYNEQFF